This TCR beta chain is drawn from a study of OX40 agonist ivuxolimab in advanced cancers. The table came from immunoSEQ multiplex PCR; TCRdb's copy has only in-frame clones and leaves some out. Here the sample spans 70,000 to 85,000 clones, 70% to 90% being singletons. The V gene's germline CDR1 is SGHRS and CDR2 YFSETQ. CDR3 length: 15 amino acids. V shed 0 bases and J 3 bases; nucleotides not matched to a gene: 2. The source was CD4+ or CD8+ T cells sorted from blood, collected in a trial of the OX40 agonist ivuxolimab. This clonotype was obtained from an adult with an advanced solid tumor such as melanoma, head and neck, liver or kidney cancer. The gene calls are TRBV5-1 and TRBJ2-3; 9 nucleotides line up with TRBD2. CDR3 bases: TGCGCCAGCAGCTTGGGACTAGCGGAAACAGATACGCAGTATTTT. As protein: CASSLGLAETDTQYF.